Described below is a single T cell receptor beta chain sequence and its context. Antigen: not known. CD45RO negativity and positive selection for CCR7 defined naive CD8 cells, a population that excluded terminally differentiated effector memory CD45RA+ cells. Assay used: immunoSEQ multiplex PCR; TCRdb lists only in-frame clones, some missing. The table has approximately 1.9 million clones, about 94% seen once. This sample is drawn from a study of shared clonotypes between healthy human individuals. General study findings and limits: The naive CD4 repertoires of a handful of donors were compared, and approximately 5.3% of clonotypes were shared. An anticipated effect of sequencing depth on clonotype sharing among donors was recognized.

CDR3 length equals 13 residues. Trimming stripped 1 base from V and 5 bases from J, with 9 bases between. The germline CDR1 and CDR2 sequences are LGHNT and FRNRAP. Sequencing input: naive CD8+ T cells from PBMCs. The receptor's source is a young man in good health. Some clones in this sample may be carry-over from other donors' samples. The rearrangement uses TRBV12-5 and TRBJ2-7; TRBD2 might be the D (6 bases). The CDR3 DNA is TGTGCTAGTGGTTTGGGCGGGGTCCACGAGCAGTACTTC. It is translated as CASGLGGVHEQYF.